The rows below give T cell receptor beta chains drawn from one sample of a study of blood T cells in healthy people across ages. TCRdb reprocessed the 5' RACE reads via MiXCR and lists one record per CDR3 protein. The sample carries about 1,800,000 distinct CDR3 sequences, roughly 30% recorded once. The specimen was blood. The receptors were sampled from a woman aged 30 to 39 in good health. The CDR3 runs from the conserved cysteine through the conserved F or W. Fields, in order: D gene, J gene, V gene, clone size, CDR3 protein, CDR3 DNA. D genes are given only for firm matches. Rows give clone size only sometimes, using once, few, many, or a class for an expanded clone.

d_gene: .; j_gene: TRBJ2-1; v_gene: TRBV29-1; abundance: .; CDR3aa: CSARAAAYNEQFF; CDR3nt: TGCAGCGCTAGAGCAGCGGCCTACAATGAGCAGTTCTTC
d_gene: .; j_gene: TRBJ2-7; v_gene: TRBV2; abundance: .; CDR3aa: CASSLDEAGIPYEQYF; CDR3nt: TGTGCCAGCAGTCTGGACGAGGCAGGAATTCCCTACGAGCAGTACTTC
d_gene: .; j_gene: TRBJ2-2; v_gene: TRBV5-6; abundance: few; CDR3aa: CASSLWLGATNTGELFF; CDR3nt: TGTGCCAGCAGCTTGTGGCTGGGGGCAACGAACACCGGGGAGCTGTTTTTT
d_gene: .; j_gene: TRBJ2-3; v_gene: TRBV5-1; abundance: .; CDR3aa: CASSGRWRADTDTQYF; CDR3nt: TGCGCCAGCAGCGGTCGTTGGAGGGCGGACACAGATACGCAGTATTTT
d_gene: .; j_gene: TRBJ2-1; v_gene: TRBV2; abundance: few; CDR3aa: CASSGRTLSYNEQFF; CDR3nt: TGTGCCAGCAGTGGAAGAACCCTCTCCTACAATGAGCAGTTCTTC
d_gene: .; j_gene: TRBJ2-5; v_gene: TRBV9; abundance: many; CDR3aa: CASSPRLTGGETQYF; CDR3nt: TGTGCCAGCAGCCCCCGTCTGACAGGCGGAGAGACCCAGTACTTC
d_gene: TRBD2; j_gene: TRBJ2-7; v_gene: TRBV10-3; abundance: .; CDR3aa: CAISETKLAGSSYEQYF; CDR3nt: TGTGCCATCAGTGAGACAAAACTAGCGGGGAGCTCCTACGAGCAGTACTTC
d_gene: .; j_gene: TRBJ1-1; v_gene: TRBV12-3/TRBV12-4; abundance: .; CDR3aa: CASTLQGGWDEAFF; CDR3nt: TGTGCCAGCACCTTACAGGGAGGATGGGATGAAGCTTTCTTT
d_gene: .; j_gene: TRBJ2-7; v_gene: TRBV20-1; abundance: .; CDR3aa: CSTTKQGYEQYF; CDR3nt: TGCAGTACAACCAAGCAGGGGTACGAGCAGTACTTC
d_gene: .; j_gene: TRBJ1-1; v_gene: TRBV2; abundance: .; CDR3aa: CASSRDAWGTEAFF; CDR3nt: TGTGCCAGCAGCCGAGATGCCTGGGGCACTGAAGCTTTCTTT
d_gene: .; j_gene: TRBJ2-3; v_gene: TRBV7-9; abundance: few; CDR3aa: CASSQGLIEEYF; CDR3nt: TGTGCCAGCAGCCAAGGACTAATCGAGGAGTATTTT
d_gene: .; j_gene: TRBJ1-2; v_gene: TRBV7-2; abundance: few; CDR3aa: CASSSPGRVVGYTF; CDR3nt: TGTGCCAGCAGTTCCCCGGGTAGGGTTGTTGGCTACACCTTC
d_gene: .; j_gene: TRBJ2-1; v_gene: TRBV10-3; abundance: many; CDR3aa: CAIRTGTDNEQFF; CDR3nt: TGTGCCATCAGGACTGGGACCGACAATGAGCAGTTCTTC
d_gene: .; j_gene: TRBJ1-2; v_gene: TRBV3-1; abundance: few; CDR3aa: CATRTGGDYGYTF; CDR3nt: TGTGCCACCCGAACAGGAGGGGACTATGGCTACACCTTC
d_gene: TRBD2; j_gene: TRBJ2-3; v_gene: TRBV10-3; abundance: few; CDR3aa: CATGPRGGHDTQYF; CDR3nt: TGTGCCACGGGGCCCCGGGGGGGTCATGATACGCAGTATTTT
d_gene: TRBD1; j_gene: TRBJ2-5; v_gene: TRBV5-1; abundance: few; CDR3aa: CASRESTGVQKTQYF; CDR3nt: TGCGCCAGCAGAGAGTCGACAGGGGTCCAGAAGACCCAGTACTTC
d_gene: .; j_gene: TRBJ1-2; v_gene: TRBV9; abundance: .; CDR3aa: CASSAWEEANYDYTF; CDR3nt: TGTGCCAGCAGCGCCTGGGAGGAAGCTAACTATGACTACACCTTC
d_gene: TRBD2; j_gene: TRBJ2-1; v_gene: TRBV7-9; abundance: few; CDR3aa: CASSSTLAGTSYNEQFF; CDR3nt: TGTGCCAGCAGCTCGACTCTAGCGGGGACCTCCTACAATGAGCAGTTCTTC
d_gene: .; j_gene: TRBJ2-5; v_gene: TRBV20-1; abundance: .; CDR3aa: CSAPQGGETRYF; CDR3nt: TGCAGTGCTCCTCAGGGGGGAGAGACCCGGTACTTC
d_gene: TRBD1; j_gene: TRBJ1-3; v_gene: TRBV12-3/TRBV12-4; abundance: .; CDR3aa: CASIDRGLLSGNTIYF; CDR3nt: TGTGCCAGCATAGACAGGGGGCTTCTCTCTGGAAACACCATATATTTT
d_gene: .; j_gene: TRBJ1-1; v_gene: TRBV12-3/TRBV12-4; abundance: once; CDR3aa: CASSNQGRLGTEAFF; CDR3nt: TGTGCCAGCAGCAACCAGGGTCGTCTCGGCACCGAAGCTTTCTTT
d_gene: .; j_gene: TRBJ1-4; v_gene: TRBV3-1; abundance: few; CDR3aa: CASSPRAGSEKLFF; CDR3nt: TGTGCCAGCAGCCCACGCGCAGGGAGTGAAAAACTGTTTTTT
d_gene: .; j_gene: TRBJ1-5; v_gene: TRBV6-5; abundance: many; CDR3aa: CASSSDKFSNQPQHF; CDR3nt: TGTGCCAGCAGTTCGGACAAGTTTAGCAATCAGCCCCAGCATTTT
d_gene: .; j_gene: TRBJ1-2; v_gene: TRBV20-1; abundance: many; CDR3aa: CSAAEQTFYGYTF; CDR3nt: TGCAGTGCCGCGGAACAGACTTTCTATGGCTACACCTTC
d_gene: .; j_gene: TRBJ1-5; v_gene: TRBV10-3; abundance: few; CDR3aa: CAISESTDYQPQHF; CDR3nt: TGTGCCATCAGTGAATCAACTGACTATCAGCCCCAGCATTTT
d_gene: TRBD1; j_gene: TRBJ1-2; v_gene: TRBV12-3/TRBV12-4; abundance: .; CDR3aa: CASSSGQRNYGYTF; CDR3nt: TGTGCCAGCAGTTCGGGACAGCGAAACTATGGCTACACCTTC